This section outlines one TCR beta chain sequence together with its context. Its antigen is not known. This sample stems from a study of shared clonotypes between healthy human individuals. Assay used: immunoSEQ multiplex PCR; TCRdb lists only in-frame clones, some missing. The table has 2 million to 2.5 million clones, approximately 95% seen once. The CDR3 contains 12 residues. V lost 5 bases and J 5 bases, leaving 7 bases between the germline ends. CDR1 MDHEN and CDR2 SYDVKM come from the germline V gene. Findings and limits, study-wide: Across subsets, estimated richness was generally greater for naive than for memory populations.

The chain is built from TRBV28 and TRBJ2-1; D not certain. The source material was naive CD4+ T cells from PBMCs. Subset of the sample: CD45RA+ positively selected. This sequence was found in a young man in good health. Some clones in this sample may be carry-over from other donors' samples. This CDR3 reads CASSVGNNEQFF. CDR3 coding DNA: TGTGCCAGCAGTGTCGGAAACAATGAGCAGTTCTTC.